This TCR beta chain was documented in a study of TIL therapy for anti-PD-1-resistant metastatic lung cancer. Germline V gene data show CDR1 as MDHEN and CDR2 as SYDVKM. The germline V and J ends were trimmed by 5 bases and 1 base, with 14 bases remaining between them. CDR3 length: 15 residues. This was the immunoSEQ v3 assay. Assay used: immunoSEQ multiplex PCR; TCRdb lists only in-frame clones, some missing. The table shows about 59,000 clones, with more than 80% occurring only once. Noted time point: pre-treatment sample, taken before nivolumab and TIL therapy. Enrollment ran from October 2017 to early 2020.

This sequence originates from a person aged 25-79 years with non-small cell lung cancer. Sequenced material: blood, taken at baseline. The rearrangement joins TRBV28 to TRBJ2-5, with a tentative D call TRBD1 (5 bases). CDR3 loop: CASSPWGDGQETQYF. The CDR3 region has the DNA TGTGCCAGCAGTCCTTGGGGCGACGGCCAAGAGACCCAGTACTTC. Complete variable domain (other parts from reference TRBV28 and TRBJ2-5): DVKVTQSSRYLVKRTGEKVFLECVQDMDHENMFWYRQDPGLGLRLIYFSYDVKMKEKGDIPEGYSVSREKKERFSLILESASTNQTSMYLCASSPWGDGQETQYFGPGTRLLVL.